What follows is one T cell receptor beta chain and its context. This sample was included in a study of blood T cell repertoires in COVID-19. Study overall: Acute and convalescent COVID-19 samples came from the United States, Italy and Spain. Sample material is recorded as cDNA or gDNA derived from T cells, B-cell-depleted T cells, or PBMCs.

Germline V lookup: CDR1 SNHLY, CDR2 FYNNEI. The CDR3 contains 14 residues. V was clipped by 6 bases and J by 5 bases; unmatched bases: 5. Original handling: Scientists estimated how many nucleated cells there were by amplifying reference gene primers. Clones were sequenced by immunoSEQ multiplex PCR, and TCRdb holds only the in-frame ones, with some missing. V and J calls and clone size are those listed in that table; D and trimming were worked out from the DNA. Found here are about 100,000 clones, approximately 84% of them singletons; the top ten hold approximately 7%. The V and J genes are TRBV2 and TRBJ2-1, with 9 bases aligning to TRBD1. Input material: peripheral blood. This receptor was identified in a man aged 30 to 45 in a cohort sampled during active COVID-19. The CDR3 region is CASRNRGHNNEQFF. CDR3 nucleotide sequence: TGTGCCAGCAGAAACAGGGGGCACAACAATGAGCAGTTCTTC.